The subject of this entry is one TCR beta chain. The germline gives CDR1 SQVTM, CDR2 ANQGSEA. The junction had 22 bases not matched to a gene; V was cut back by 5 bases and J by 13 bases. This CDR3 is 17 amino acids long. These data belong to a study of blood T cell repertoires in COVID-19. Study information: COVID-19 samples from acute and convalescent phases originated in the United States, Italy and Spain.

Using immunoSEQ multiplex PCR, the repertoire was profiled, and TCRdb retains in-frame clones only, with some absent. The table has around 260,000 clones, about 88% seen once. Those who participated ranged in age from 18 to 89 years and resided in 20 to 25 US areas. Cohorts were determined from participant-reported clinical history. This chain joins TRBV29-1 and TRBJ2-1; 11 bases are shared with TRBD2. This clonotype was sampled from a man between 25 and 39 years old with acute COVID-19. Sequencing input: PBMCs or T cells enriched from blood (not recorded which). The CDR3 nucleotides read TGCAGCGTTAGTAGGCTAGCGGGAGGCCAGCTAGTCTCCCATCAGTTCTTC. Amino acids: CSVSRLAGGQLVSHQFF.